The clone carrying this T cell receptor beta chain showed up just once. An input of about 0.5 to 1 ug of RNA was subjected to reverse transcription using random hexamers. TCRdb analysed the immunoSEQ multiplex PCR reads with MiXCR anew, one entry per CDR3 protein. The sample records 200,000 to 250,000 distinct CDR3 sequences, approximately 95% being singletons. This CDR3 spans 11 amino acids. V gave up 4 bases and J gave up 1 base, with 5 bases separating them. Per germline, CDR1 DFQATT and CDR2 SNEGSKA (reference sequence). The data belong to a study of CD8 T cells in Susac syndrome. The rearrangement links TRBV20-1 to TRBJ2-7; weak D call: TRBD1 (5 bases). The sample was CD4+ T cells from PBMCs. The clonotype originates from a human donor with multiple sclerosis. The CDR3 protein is CSATGSYEQYF. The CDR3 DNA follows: TGCAGTGCTACAGGGTCCTACGAGCAGTACTTC.